This TCR beta chain was profiled in a study of shared clonotypes between healthy human individuals. Looking at the study overall: Those who served as donors were two women and three men between the ages of 18 and 49.

Researchers partitioned CD4+ cells into CD45RA+ naive and CD45RA-negative memory subsets. Concerning this clone itself: The antigen is undetermined.

Repertoires were generated with immunoSEQ multiplex PCR, while TCRdb's copy carries only in-frame clones and drops some. The table records roughly 2,300,000 clones, just under 95% of them present only once. The CDR3 extends over 14 amino acids. The germline V and J ends were trimmed by 0 bases and 10 bases, with 10 bases remaining between them. From germline, CDR1 is MNHEY and CDR2 SVGAGI. Findings of the study overall: Relative to memory subsets, naive subsets generally showed larger estimated richness. Between a handful of donors, naive CD4 clonotypes were shared at a level of approximately 5%.

The sample taken for sequencing was naive CD4+ T cells from PBMCs. Noted subset: CD45RA+ positively selected. The TCR originated in a man between 18 and 29 years old in good health. Some clones in this sample may be carry-over from other donors' samples. V is TRBV6-5 and J is TRBJ1-6, with D unclear. CDR3 protein: CASSYSGVLSPLHF. The DNA of the CDR3 is TGTGCCAGCAGTTACTCTGGGGTTCTCTCACCCCTCCACTTT.